The 27 T cell receptor beta chains given below trace back to one sample, sequenced in a study of control samples from healthy donors and cancer patients. Libraries were prepared by immunoSEQ multiplex PCR; TCRdb keeps only in-frame clonotypes and omits some of them. The sample lists over 2,500 clones; approximately 94% were seen once. The specimen sequenced was PBMCs. The receptors originated from a man aged 65 to 85 with lung cancer.

V is TRBV28 and J is TRBJ2-7, with 9 bases matching TRBD1. The CDR3 runs to 16 residues. The germline V gene has CDR1 MDHEN and CDR2 SYDVKM. V was clipped by 3 bases and J by 4 bases; unmatched bases: 10. CDR3 nucleotide sequence: TGTGCCAGCAGTTTGCCAACAGGGGGCGCGGGATACGAGCAGTACTTC. Translating gives CASSLPTGGAGYEQYF.

The J gene is TRBJ1-2, the V gene TRBV6-5; the D is unclear. Germline lookup yields CDR1 MNHEY and CDR2 SVGAGI. Trimming removed 6 bases at V and 8 bases at J, with 16 bases between. This CDR3 comprises 13 residues. The CDR3 DNA is TGTGCCAGCAGGCTATCTCGGCTGGGAGGCTACACCTTC. Its protein product is CASRLSRLGGYTF.

The chain couples TRBV3-1 (or the pseudogene TRBV3-2) to TRBJ2-7; D may be TRBD1 (5 bases). Deletions cut 0 bases from V and 0 bases from J, with 12 bases between. The CDR3 runs 16 residues. CDR1 and CDR2 (germline): LGHDT, YNNKEL (reference sequence). For the CDR3, the DNA is TGTGCCAGCAGCCAAGATAACAGACAGAGCTCCTACGAGCAGTACTTC. Amino acid sequence: CASSQDNRQSSYEQYF.

On this clone itself: Sequence at one end of the junction differs from germline and may be a read error. This chain links TRBV10-1 with TRBJ2-3; TRBD2 might be the D (5 bases). Per germline, CDR1 WNHNN and CDR2 SYGVQD (reference sequence). CDR3 length: 15 amino acids. This chain's CDR3 is CTSSGGLRFTDTQYF. The DNA of the CDR3 is TGCACCAGCAGCGGAGGTTTGAGGTTCACAGATACGCAGTATTTT.

The CDR3 sequence: CASSVYTDTQYF. DNA for the CDR3: TGTGCCAGCTCAGTCTACACAGATACGCAGTATTTT. V and J are TRBV18 and TRBJ2-3; no firm D call. The germline V gene encodes CDR1 KGHSH and CDR2 LQKENI. V lost 5 bases and J lost 2, with 5 bases in between. The CDR3 extends over 12 amino acids.

This clone was detected once. The rearrangement uses TRBV7-2 and TRBJ2-2; 12 bases are a match to TRBD2. The CDR3 is 16 amino acids. Germline-derived CDR1 and CDR2 are SGHTA and FQGNSA. V lost 4 bases and J lost 4; bases outside the gene matches: 4. The DNA of the CDR3 is TGTGCCAGCAGCTGGAGACTAGCGGGGGCCACCGGGGAGCTGTTTTTT. Its protein is CASSWRLAGATGELFF.

The chain has TRBV7-9 and TRBJ1-2; D not resolved. This CDR3 has 15 amino acids. Trimming stripped 5 bases from V and 3 bases from J, with 16 bases between. The germline V gene has CDR1 SEHNR and CDR2 FQNEAQ (reference sequence). CDR3 loop: CASSPGSHSHYGYTF. The CDR3 DNA reads TGTGCCAGCAGCCCCGGCAGCCATTCCCACTATGGCTACACCTTC.

The chain employs TRBV19 and TRBJ1-1; no clear D. The V gene lost 8 bases and the J gene lost 1 base, with 11 bases spanning the gap. CDR1 is LNHDA and CDR2 is SQIVND in the germline V gene (reference sequence). The length of the CDR3 is 13 residues. The CDR3 spells CASFALPNTEAFF. In DNA, the CDR3 is TGTGCCAGTTTTGCACTTCCGAACACTGAAGCTTTCTTT.

The gene calls are TRBV9 and TRBJ2-3; 8 nucleotides agree with TRBD2. This CDR3 spans 15 amino acids. V lost 3 bases, J lost 4 bases, and 7 bases stayed unmatched. Germline V gene sequence: CDR1 SGDLS, CDR2 YYNGEE. CDR3 in DNA: TGTGCCAGCAGCGCCTCCGGGCGGGGGGCAGATACGCAGTATTTT. This sequence encodes CASSASGRGADTQYF.

This clone was counted once. The gene calls are TRBV2 and TRBJ1-2; TRBD1 matches at 9 bases. The CDR3 has 12 residues. The V and J ends lost 6 bases and 8 bases, in that order; junction bases with no gene match: 4. CDR1 is SNHLY and CDR2 is FYNNEI in the germline V gene. CDR3 residues: CASSRTGDGYTF. CDR3 nucleotides: TGTGCCAGCAGCCGGACAGGGGACGGCTACACCTTC.

The genes are TRBV9 and TRBJ1-1; weak D call: TRBD1 (5 bases). V lost 4 bases, J lost 4 bases, and 17 bases lay in between. From germline, CDR1 is SGDLS and CDR2 YYNGEE. The CDR3 has 15 amino acids. The CDR3 DNA sequence: TGTGCCAGCAGCCCTAGGGGTGGACCGGCCACTGAAGCTTTCTTT. Translated, it gives CASSPRGGPATEAFF.

The chain is built from TRBV6-5 and TRBJ1-2; D may be TRBD1 (6 bases). V was pared by 7 bases and J by 5 bases, with 14 bases between. Looked up from germline, CDR1 is MNHEY and CDR2 is SVGAGI. This CDR3 comprises 13 residues. CDR3 sequence: CASTFSGTYGYTF. The CDR3 DNA reads as TGTGCCAGCACCTTCAGTGGGACATATGGCTACACCTTC.

The rearrangement links TRBV2 to TRBJ1-1; D uncertain. Germline V gene data show CDR1 as SNHLY and CDR2 as FYNNEI. The CDR3 is 14 residues long. Trimming shortened V by 1 base and J by 0 bases, and 6 bases separated the two germline ends. This CDR3 reads CASSEDGLNTEAFF. The CDR3 DNA sequence: TGTGCCAGCAGTGAAGATGGGCTGAACACTGAAGCTTTCTTT. Complete variable domain (other parts from reference TRBV2 and TRBJ1-1): EPEVTQTPSHQVTQMGQEVILRCVPISNHLYFYWYRQILGQKVEFLVSFYNNEISEKSEIFDDQFSVERPDGSNFTLKIRSTKLEDSAMYFCASSEDGLNTEAFFGQGTRLTVV.

This chain connects TRBV27 to TRBJ2-7; D remains unclear. The V end was cut by 4 bases, the J end by 0 bases, with 13 bases between. Per germline, CDR1 MNHEY and CDR2 SMNVEV (reference sequence). The CDR3 length is 15 residues. CDR3 sequence reads: CASSSIARISYEQYF. The CDR3 DNA sequence: TGTGCCAGCAGTTCCATCGCCAGGATCTCCTACGAGCAGTACTTC.

The gene calls are TRBV10-2 and TRBJ2-7; D unclear. This CDR3 spans 11 amino acids. V lost 6 bases and J lost 2, with 5 bases in between. Germline V gene lookup returns CDR1 WSHSY and CDR2 SAAADI. This CDR3 reads CASSITYEQYF. CDR3 bases: TGCGCCAGCAGCATCACCTACGAGCAGTACTTC.

The chain recombines TRBV7-8 with TRBJ2-1; D is ambiguous. V was trimmed by 5 bases and J by 9 bases, leaving 17 bases between them. The germline gives CDR1 SGHVS, CDR2 FQNEAQ. CDR3 length equals 14 residues. The CDR3 region is CASSLGSGSTEQFF. CDR3 bases: TGTGCCAGCAGCCTAGGGTCAGGCTCCACTGAGCAGTTCTTC.

This rearrangement joins TRBV18 to TRBJ1-6; TRBD1 matches at 12 bases. After removal of 3 bases from V and 7 bases from J, the junction contained 4 bases not matched to a gene. There are 16 residues in the CDR3. Germline V gene sequence: CDR1 KGHSH, CDR2 LQKENI. The CDR3: CASSPGTGGKNSPLHF. CDR3 DNA sequence: TGTGCCAGCTCACCGGGGACAGGGGGCAAAAATTCACCCCTCCACTTT. Combining the CDR3 with reference TRBV18 and TRBJ1-6 gives the whole variable domain NAGVMQNPRHLVRRRGQEARLRCSPMKGHSHVYWYRQLPEEGLKFMVYLQKENIIDESGMPKERFSAEFPKEGPSILRIQQVVRGDSAAYFCASSPGTGGKNSPLHFGNGTRLTVT.

This clone showed up just once. The chain joins TRBV20-1 to TRBJ1-3; no clear D gene. This CDR3 is 14 amino acids long. V was clipped by 3 bases and J by 0 bases, with 9 bases between them. Germline V gene data show CDR1 as DFQATT and CDR2 as SNEGSKA (reference sequence). CDR3 bases: TGCAGTGCTAGTCCCCGGGACTCTGGAAACACCATATATTTT. This translates into CSASPRDSGNTIYF.

This sequence joins TRBV4-3 and TRBJ2-2, with D perhaps matching TRBD1 (6 bases). The CDR3 extends over 16 amino acids. Trimming cost V 5 bases and J 3 bases, with 16 bases left between them. CDR1 is LGHNA and CDR2 is YSLEER in the germline V gene. CDR3 amino acids: CASSSRWGRDTGELFF. Here the CDR3 DNA reads TGCGCCAGCAGCTCACGATGGGGGCGGGACACCGGGGAGCTGTTTTTT.

A word on this clone: The CDR3 end shows no conserved phenylalanine or tryptophan, and so a read error is likely. It is unclear where the CDR3 begins or ends on the DNA, so no DNA is shown, and the CDR3 is as TCRdb lists it. The V and J genes are TRBV28 and TRBJ2-7; TRBD1, the table's D call, was not compared with the DNA. The CDR3 sequence runs 12 residues, both termini included. Germline CDR1 MDHEN, CDR2 SYDVKM. CDR3 protein: CASSSRVRALVI.

This chain connects TRBV7-2 to TRBJ2-5, with D unresolved. V was clipped by 5 bases and J by 14 bases, with 21 bases between them. The germline V gene has CDR1 SGHTA and CDR2 FQGNSA. CDR3 length equals 13 residues. CDR3: CASSPNSYLDPYF. The CDR3 nucleotides are TGTGCCAGCAGCCCTAACAGCTACCTTGACCCATACTTC.

This clone was counted a single time. CDR3 DNA sequence: TGTGCCACCAGTGACTCTTACGAGCAGTACTTC. It is translated as CATSDSYEQYF. The rearrangement links TRBV24-1 to TRBJ2-7, with D unclear. CDR3 length equals 11 residues. The V gene lost 4 bases and the J gene lost 4 bases, with 4 bases spanning the gap. The germline CDR1 and CDR2 sequences are KGHDR and SFDVKD.

This clone was seen a single time. This chain connects TRBV29-1 to TRBJ1-4; perhaps TRBD1 as D (5 bases). Trimming cost V 2 bases and J 7 bases, with 11 bases left between them. CDR1 is SQVTM, CDR2 ANQGSEA, per germline. CDR3 length: 13 amino acids. CDR3 nucleotide sequence: TGCAGCGTTGAACGGAGGGGCGGTGAAAAACTGTTTTTT. Protein product: CSVERRGGEKLFF.

This clone was detected once. The chain combines TRBV7-8 with TRBJ1-6; D is undetermined. V was shortened by 0 bases and J by 8 bases, with 11 bases between the two germline ends. Germline CDR1 reads SGHVS; CDR2 reads FQNEAQ. There are 15 residues in the CDR3. The CDR3 DNA sequence: TGTGCCAGCAGCTTAGCGGCCGGGCCGGATTCACCCCTCCACTTT. Translation: CASSLAAGPDSPLHF. Full variable domain (missing parts from reference TRBV7-8 and TRBJ1-6): GAGVSQSPRYKVAKRGQDVALRCDPISGHVSLFWYQQALGQGPEFLTYFQNEAQLDKSGLPSDRFFAERPEGSVSTLKIQRTQQEDSAVYLCASSLAAGPDSPLHFGNGTRLTVT.

This rearrangement joins TRBV28 to TRBJ2-7; tentative D call: TRBD1 (6 bases). V lost 2 bases and J 3 bases, leaving 8 bases between the germline ends. There are 13 residues in the CDR3. Germline V gives CDR1 MDHEN, CDR2 SYDVKM. The CDR3, as DNA: TGTGCCAGCAGTTTAATAGGGGGCTACGAGCAGTACTTC. It is translated as CASSLIGGYEQYF.

The rearrangement uses TRBV3-1 (or the pseudogene TRBV3-2) and TRBJ2-7; D gene uncertain. The V gene lost 3 bases and the J gene lost 0 bases, with 3 bases spanning the gap. CDR3 size: 12 residues. Germline V gene lookup returns CDR1 LGHDT and CDR2 YNNKEL (reference sequence). CDR3 loop: CASSQHSYEQYF. The CDR3 DNA is TGTGCCAGCAGCCAGCACTCCTACGAGCAGTACTTC.

Here the CDR3 DNA reads TGCGCCAGCAAGGGGACCCGCGGCACCGGGGAGCTGTTTTTT. This translates into CASKGTRGTGELFF. The chain is built from TRBV5-1 and TRBJ2-2; D may correspond to TRBD1 or TRBD2 (5 bases each). V was cut by 6 bases and J by 4 bases, with 13 bases left in between. The germline V gene encodes CDR1 SGHRS and CDR2 YFSETQ. The CDR3 consists of 14 residues. The entire variable domain, with the rest obtained from reference TRBV5-1 and TRBJ2-2, is as follows: KAGVTQTPRYLIKTRGQQVTLSCSPISGHRSVSWYQQTPGQGLQFLFEYFSETQRNKGNFPGRFSGRQFSNSRSEMNVSTLELGDSALYLCASKGTRGTGELFFGEGSRLTVL.